Below, 15 T cell receptor beta chains from the same sample are listed, as sequenced in a study of control samples from healthy donors and cancer patients (dated by TCRdb to the early 2020s). The receptor library was made with the immunoSEQ multiplex PCR assay. The source is immuneACCESS, and TCRdb retained only in-frame sequences with V and J called. Part of the clones is not carried over; for the studies checked, unresolved V genes explain less than half of this, and the remainder is unexplained. The sample records 100,000 to 150,000 clones, 92% of which are singletons. In total, the top ten clones hold around 2.1% of the sample. The sample consisted of blood. Receptor source: a woman between 50 and 59 years old in good health.

The rearrangement uses TRBV18 and TRBJ2-1, with TRBD2 identical over 8 bases. J gave up 2 bases and V 3 bases, and 3 bases lay outside the gene matches. CDR1 and CDR2 (germline): KGHSH, LQKENI. The length of the CDR3 is 15 residues. This CDR3 is CASSPVSGTYNEQFF. As DNA, the CDR3 is TGTGCCAGCTCACCCGTTAGCGGGACCTACAATGAGCAGTTCTTC.

This chain's CDR3 is CASSSTGINYGYTF. The CDR3 region has the DNA TGTGCCAGTAGCTCGACAGGGATCAACTATGGCTACACCTTC. The V and J genes are TRBV19 and TRBJ1-2, with 7 bases identical to TRBD1. There are 14 residues in the CDR3. Germline V gives CDR1 LNHDA, CDR2 SQIVND (reference sequence). The junction had 6 bases not matched to a gene; V was cut back by 6 bases and J by 2 bases.

This clone was seen just once. V usage is TRBV20-1 and J usage is TRBJ1-1, with a weak D call TRBD1 (5 bases). CDR1 and CDR2 from the germline V gene are DFQATT and SNEGSKA (reference sequence). Trimming left V 2 bases short and J 8 bases short, with 9 bases between. This CDR3 has 11 amino acids. Here the CDR3 reads CSARRGGEAFF. CDR3 in DNA: TGCAGTGCTAGACGCGGGGGAGAAGCTTTCTTT.

V and J are TRBV2 and TRBJ2-1, with D maybe TRBD2 (5 bases). Germline V gene sequence: CDR1 SNHLY, CDR2 FYNNEI. The CDR3 has 14 amino acids. V lost 8 bases and J 6 bases, leaving 17 bases between the germline ends. The CDR3 spells CASQGDYNSNEQFF. CDR3 in DNA: TGTGCCAGCCAAGGAGACTACAATTCCAATGAGCAGTTCTTC. Full variable domain (rest looked up from reference TRBV2 and TRBJ2-1): EPEVTQTPSHQVTQMGQEVILRCVPISNHLYFYWYRQILGQKVEFLVSFYNNEISEKSEIFDDQFSVERPDGSNFTLKIRSTKLEDSAMYFCASQGDYNSNEQFFGPGTRLTVL.

This chain links TRBV28 with TRBJ2-5; D is perhaps TRBD2 (7 bases). Germline V gives CDR1 MDHEN, CDR2 SYDVKM. CDR3 length: 15 residues. V lost 5 bases and J lost 4, with 17 bases in between. The CDR3 bases are TGTGCCAGCAGTGTACCCCGCGGGGGCGCAGAGACCCAGTACTTC. Translation: CASSVPRGGAETQYF.

This clone was seen a few times. This chain links TRBV7-9 with TRBJ2-3; 8 nucleotides agree with TRBD2. CDR3 length: 17 amino acids. Trimming removed 3 bases from V and 2 bases from J; junction bases left unmatched: 10. CDR1 is SEHNR and CDR2 is FQNEAQ in the germline V gene (reference sequence). This CDR3 reads CASSFSLGSGNTDTQYF. DNA for the CDR3: TGTGCCAGCAGCTTCTCGCTGGGTAGCGGGAACACAGATACGCAGTATTTT.

This chain connects TRBV25-1 to TRBJ1-3; D is perhaps TRBD1 (6 bases). Germline CDR1 and CDR2: MGHDK and SYGVNS. The CDR3 consists of 15 residues. V shed 3 bases and J shed 10 bases, with 19 bases lying between them. CDR3 bases: TGTGCCAGCAGTGACCCGGACAGACCCTTGGAGACCATATATTTT. Translation gives CASSDPDRPLETIYF. The full variable domain, in which reference TRBV25-1 and TRBJ1-3 provide the parts outside the CDR3, is EADIYQTPRYLVIGTGKKITLECSQTMGHDKMYWYQQDPGMELHLIHYSYGVNSTEKGDLSSESTVSRIRTEHFPLTLESARPSHTSQYLCASSDPDRPLETIYFGEGSWLTVV.

The chain carries TRBV30 and TRBJ2-3, with 9 bases identical to TRBD2. The J segment lost 3 bases and the V segment lost 3 bases, leaving 4 bases of the junction unmatched. The V gene's germline CDR1 is GTSNPN and CDR2 SVGIG (reference sequence). The CDR3 is made up of 14 amino acids. The CDR3: CAWRRLAVTDTQYF. The CDR3 bases are TGTGCCTGGAGGCGACTAGCGGTAACAGATACGCAGTATTTT.

About this clone: At one end, the junction sequence differs from germline, possibly due to a read error. The gene calls are TRBV11-2 and TRBJ1-1, with no clear D. This CDR3 is 15 amino acids long. Germline V gene sequence: CDR1 SGHAT, CDR2 FQNNGV. In DNA, the CDR3 is TGTGCCAGCAGCTTGCACGTCGTGGCCTCCACTAAAGCTTTCTTT. Translating it yields CASSLHVVASTKAFF.

The chain recombines TRBV5-1 with TRBJ1-2; no clear D. V was cut by 0 bases and J by 5 bases, with 5 bases left in between. The CDR3 is 12 residues long. Germline CDR1 reads SGHRS; CDR2 reads YFSETQ. The CDR3 DNA reads as TGCGCCAGCAGCTTGGATGAATATGGCTACACCTTC. It encodes CASSLDEYGYTF.

The rearrangement links TRBV19 to TRBJ1-1; D is unclear. Germline V CDR1 and CDR2: LNHDA, SQIVND (reference sequence). Deletions cut 9 bases from V and 1 base from J, with 12 bases between. The CDR3 is 13 amino acids. The CDR3 nucleotides are TGTGCCAGCAGCCCTCGGGGGAACACTGAAGCTTTCTTT. It codes for CASSPRGNTEAFF.

The V call is TRBV4-1, the J call TRBJ2-1, with D perhaps TRBD2 (7 bases). The CDR3 length is 15 residues. CDR1 is MGHRA, CDR2 YSYEKL, per germline. Trimming stripped 1 base from V and 8 bases from J, with 15 bases between. CDR3 protein: CASSQVPGGPYEQFF. CDR3 nucleotides: TGCGCCAGCAGCCAAGTGCCCGGGGGGCCGTATGAGCAGTTCTTC.

The J gene is TRBJ1-6, the V gene TRBV5-1; unclear D gene. V shed 4 bases and J shed 5 bases, with 10 bases lying between them. CDR1 and CDR2 (germline): SGHRS, YFSETQ. The CDR3 spans 14 residues. Written as DNA, the CDR3 is TGCGCCAGCAGCGACGGGAGTAATAATTCACCCCTCCACTTT. Encoded protein: CASSDGSNNSPLHF.

This clone was seen only once. The DNA of the CDR3 is TGTGCCAGCAGTTTTCAGACAGGGGTTGACTACGAGCAGTACTTC. This sequence encodes CASSFQTGVDYEQYF. The J gene is TRBJ2-7, the V gene TRBV28, with TRBD1 identical over 8 bases. Germline assignment: CDR1 MDHEN and CDR2 SYDVKM. The CDR3 runs to 15 residues. V trimming: 3 bases; J trimming: 3 bases; junction bases outside the gene matches: 7. Combining the CDR3 with reference TRBV28 and TRBJ2-7 gives the whole variable domain DVKVTQSSRYLVKRTGEKVFLECVQDMDHENMFWYRQDPGLGLRLIYFSYDVKMKEKGDIPEGYSVSREKKERFSLILESASTNQTSMYLCASSFQTGVDYEQYFGPGTRLTVT.

For this clone: Within the sample, other DNA sequences also encode this same CDR3. The rearrangement links TRBV18 to TRBJ2-2; D perhaps matches TRBD2 (5 bases). The CDR3 consists of 14 residues. Trimming took off 2 bases at V and 7 bases at J, with 11 bases between the two ends. Germline V gene sequence: CDR1 KGHSH, CDR2 LQKENI. The DNA of the CDR3 is TGTGCCAGCTCACCAGGATCAAGCGGCGGGGAGCTGTTTTTT. Protein: CASSPGSSGGELFF.